Listed below are T cell receptor beta chains from one sample, sequenced in a study of regulatory T cells. Data came from immunoSEQ multiplex PCR; TCRdb stores just in-frame clones and leaves some out. The sample records over 30,000 clones, about 93% being singletons. The sample was conventional CD4+ T cells sorted from blood. Receptors were obtained from a child between 2 and 9 years old with CD3G deficiency. Each CDR3 is given with its conserved first and last residue. The D gene is left open where the match is weak. Size tells how often a clone was seen (once, few, many) or the class of an expanded clone, and some rows leave it out.

-,TRBJ2-7,TRBV28,-,CASRRHGISYEQYF,TGTGCCAGCAGGCGACACGGGATATCCTACGAGCAGTACTTC
-,TRBJ1-1,TRBV28,-,CASRKLWNTEAFF,TGTGCCAGCAGGAAACTTTGGAACACTGAAGCTTTCTTT
-,TRBJ1-2,TRBV28,-,CASSLGNNYGYTF,TGTGCCAGCAGTTTGGGGAATAACTATGGCTACACCTTC
-,TRBJ1-2,TRBV28,-,CASSSQGYGYTF,TGTGCCAGCAGTTCACAGGGCTACGGCTACACCTTC
TRBD2,TRBJ2-7,TRBV6-1,few,CASTVGPAGVHEQYF,TGTGCCAGCACGGTGGGCCCAGCGGGAGTACACGAGCAGTACTTC
-,TRBJ1-2,TRBV19,-,CASSWGPTGDRYTF,TGTGCCAGTAGTTGGGGACCGACGGGGGATCGCTACACCTTC
-,TRBJ2-7,TRBV19,-,CASSTRLSYEQYF,TGTGCCAGTAGTACCCGATTGAGCTACGAGCAGTACTTC
-,TRBJ1-1,TRBV5-1,few,CASSLEPGKNTEAFF,TGCGCCAGCAGCTTGGAACCAGGGAAGAACACTGAAGCTTTCTTT
-,TRBJ2-1,TRBV21-1,-,CASSKVVRTSGRNVVNEQFF,TGTGCCAGCAGCAAAGTCGTACGGACTAGCGGGAGAAACGTGGTAAATGAGCAGTTCTTC
-,TRBJ2-1,TRBV28,-,CASSRGWGHNEQFF,TGTGCCAGCAGTCGAGGATGGGGCCACAATGAGCAGTTCTTC